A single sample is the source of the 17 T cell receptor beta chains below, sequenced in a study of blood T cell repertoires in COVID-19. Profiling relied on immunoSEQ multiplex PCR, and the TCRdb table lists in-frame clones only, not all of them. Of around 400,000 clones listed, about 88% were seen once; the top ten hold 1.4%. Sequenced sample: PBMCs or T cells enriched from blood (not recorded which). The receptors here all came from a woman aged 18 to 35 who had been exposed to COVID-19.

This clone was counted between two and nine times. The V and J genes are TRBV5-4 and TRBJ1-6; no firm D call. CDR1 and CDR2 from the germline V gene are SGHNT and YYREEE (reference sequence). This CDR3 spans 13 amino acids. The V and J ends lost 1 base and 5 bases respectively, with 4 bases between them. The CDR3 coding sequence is TGTGCCAGCAGCTTGACGGATAATTCACCCCTCCACTTT. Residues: CASSLTDNSPLHF.

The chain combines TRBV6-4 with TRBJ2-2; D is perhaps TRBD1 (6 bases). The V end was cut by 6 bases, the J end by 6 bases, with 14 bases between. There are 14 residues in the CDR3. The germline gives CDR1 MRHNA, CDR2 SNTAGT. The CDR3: CASSQQGSPGELFF. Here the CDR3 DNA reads TGTGCCAGCAGCCAACAGGGTAGTCCCGGGGAGCTGTTTTTT.

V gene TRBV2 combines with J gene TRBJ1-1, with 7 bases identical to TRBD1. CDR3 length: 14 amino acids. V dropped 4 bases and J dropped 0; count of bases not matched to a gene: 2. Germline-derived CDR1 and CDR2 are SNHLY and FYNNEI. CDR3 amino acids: CASSGDSMNTEAFF. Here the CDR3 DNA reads TGTGCCAGCAGTGGGGACAGCATGAACACTGAAGCTTTCTTT.

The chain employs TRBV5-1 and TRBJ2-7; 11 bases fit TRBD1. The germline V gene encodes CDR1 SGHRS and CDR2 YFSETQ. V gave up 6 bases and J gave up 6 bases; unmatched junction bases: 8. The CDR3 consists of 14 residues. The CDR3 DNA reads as TGCGCCAGCACCCCCGGGACAGGGGGTACCGAGCAGTACTTC. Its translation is CASTPGTGGTEQYF.

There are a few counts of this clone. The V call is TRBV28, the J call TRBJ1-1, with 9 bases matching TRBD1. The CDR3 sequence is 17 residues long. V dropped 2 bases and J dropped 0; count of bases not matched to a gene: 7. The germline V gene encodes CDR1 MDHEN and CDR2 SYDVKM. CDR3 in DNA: TGTGCCAGCAGTTTACCGGGACAGGGATCCATGAACACTGAAGCTTTCTTT. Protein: CASSLPGQGSMNTEAFF.

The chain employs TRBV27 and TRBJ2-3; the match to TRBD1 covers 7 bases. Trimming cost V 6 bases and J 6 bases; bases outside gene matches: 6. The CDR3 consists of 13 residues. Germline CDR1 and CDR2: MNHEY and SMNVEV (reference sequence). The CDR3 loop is CASSLDRIDTQYF. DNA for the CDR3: TGTGCCAGCAGCTTGGACAGGATTGATACGCAGTATTTT.

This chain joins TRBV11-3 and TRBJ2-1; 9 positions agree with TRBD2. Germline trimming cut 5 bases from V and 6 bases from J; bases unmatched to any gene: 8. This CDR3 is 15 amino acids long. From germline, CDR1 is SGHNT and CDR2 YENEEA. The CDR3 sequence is CASSDAGGPRNEQFF. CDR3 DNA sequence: TGTGCCAGCAGCGACGCGGGAGGGCCGCGCAATGAGCAGTTCTTC.

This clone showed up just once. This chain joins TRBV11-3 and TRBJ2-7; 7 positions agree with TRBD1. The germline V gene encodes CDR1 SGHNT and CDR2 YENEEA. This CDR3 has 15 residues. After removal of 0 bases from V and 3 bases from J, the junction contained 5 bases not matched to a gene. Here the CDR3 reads CASSLEGTGVYEQYF. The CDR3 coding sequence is TGTGCCAGCAGCTTAGAGGGAACAGGGGTCTACGAGCAGTACTTC.

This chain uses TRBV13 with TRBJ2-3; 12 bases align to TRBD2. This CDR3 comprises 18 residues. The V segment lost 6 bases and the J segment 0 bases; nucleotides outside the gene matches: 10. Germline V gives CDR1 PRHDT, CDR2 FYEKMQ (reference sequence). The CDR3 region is CASRTRTGTSGSTDTQYF. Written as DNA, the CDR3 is TGTGCCAGCAGAACTCGAACCGGGACTAGCGGGAGCACAGATACGCAGTATTTT. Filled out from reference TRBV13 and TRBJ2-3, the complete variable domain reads AAGVIQSPRHLIKEKRETATLKCYPIPRHDTVYWYQQGPGQDPQFLISFYEKMQSDKGSIPDRFSAQQFSDYHSELNMSSLELGDSALYFCASRTRTGTSGSTDTQYFGPGTRLTVL.

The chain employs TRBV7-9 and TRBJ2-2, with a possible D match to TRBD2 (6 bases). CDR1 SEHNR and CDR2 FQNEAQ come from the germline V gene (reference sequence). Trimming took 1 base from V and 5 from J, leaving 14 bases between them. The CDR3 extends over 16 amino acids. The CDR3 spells CASSLGRAWRTGELFF. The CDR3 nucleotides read TGTGCCAGCAGCTTAGGGAGGGCCTGGCGTACCGGGGAGCTGTTTTTT.

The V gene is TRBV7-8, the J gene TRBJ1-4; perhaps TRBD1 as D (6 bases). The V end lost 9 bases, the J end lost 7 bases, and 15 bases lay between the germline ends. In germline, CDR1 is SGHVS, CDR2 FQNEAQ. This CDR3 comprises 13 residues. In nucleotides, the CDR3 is TGTGCCAGTAGGGGGAAGCAGACTGAAAAACTGTTTTTT. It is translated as CASRGKQTEKLFF.

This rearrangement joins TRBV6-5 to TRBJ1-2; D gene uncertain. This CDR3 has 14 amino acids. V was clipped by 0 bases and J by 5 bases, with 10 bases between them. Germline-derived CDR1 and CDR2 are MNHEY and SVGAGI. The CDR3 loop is CASSYSDGVYGYTF. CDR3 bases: TGTGCCAGCAGTTACTCCGATGGAGTTTATGGCTACACCTTC.

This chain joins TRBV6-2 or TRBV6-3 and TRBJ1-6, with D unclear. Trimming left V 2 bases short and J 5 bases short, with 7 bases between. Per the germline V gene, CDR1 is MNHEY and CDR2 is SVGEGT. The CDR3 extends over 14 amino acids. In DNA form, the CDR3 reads TGTGCCAGCAGTTACCTCCAGAATAATTCACCCCTCCACTTT. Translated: CASSYLQNNSPLHF.

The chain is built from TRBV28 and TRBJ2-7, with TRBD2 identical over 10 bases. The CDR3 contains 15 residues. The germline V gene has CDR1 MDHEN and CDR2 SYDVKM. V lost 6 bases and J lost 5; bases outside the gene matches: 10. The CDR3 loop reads CASSSTGLASHEQYF. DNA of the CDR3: TGTGCCAGCAGCTCCACGGGACTAGCGTCCCACGAGCAGTACTTC.

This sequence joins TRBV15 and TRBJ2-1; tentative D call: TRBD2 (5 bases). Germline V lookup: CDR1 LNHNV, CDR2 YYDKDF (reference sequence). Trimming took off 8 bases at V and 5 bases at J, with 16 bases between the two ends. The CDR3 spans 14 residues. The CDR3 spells CATGARAENNEQFF. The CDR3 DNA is TGTGCCACCGGCGCGAGGGCAGAAAACAATGAGCAGTTCTTC. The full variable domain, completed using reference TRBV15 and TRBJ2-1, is DAMVIQNPRYQVTQFGKPVTLSCSQTLNHNVMYWYQQKSSQAPKLLFHYYDKDFNNEADTPDNFQSRRPNTSFCFLDIRSPGLGDTAMYLCATGARAENNEQFFGPGTRLTVL.

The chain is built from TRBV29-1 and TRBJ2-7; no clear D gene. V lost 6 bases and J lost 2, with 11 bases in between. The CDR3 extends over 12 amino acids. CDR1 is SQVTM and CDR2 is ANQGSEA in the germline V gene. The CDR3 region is CSVLDIPYEQYF. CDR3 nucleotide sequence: TGCAGCGTCTTAGACATCCCCTACGAGCAGTACTTC.

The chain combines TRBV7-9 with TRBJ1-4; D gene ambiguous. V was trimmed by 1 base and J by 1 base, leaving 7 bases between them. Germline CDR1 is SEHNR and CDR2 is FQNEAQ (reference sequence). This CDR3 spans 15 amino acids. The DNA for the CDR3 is TGTGCCAGCAGCTTAGGAGGGAGAACTAATGAAAAACTGTTTTTT. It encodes CASSLGGRTNEKLFF.